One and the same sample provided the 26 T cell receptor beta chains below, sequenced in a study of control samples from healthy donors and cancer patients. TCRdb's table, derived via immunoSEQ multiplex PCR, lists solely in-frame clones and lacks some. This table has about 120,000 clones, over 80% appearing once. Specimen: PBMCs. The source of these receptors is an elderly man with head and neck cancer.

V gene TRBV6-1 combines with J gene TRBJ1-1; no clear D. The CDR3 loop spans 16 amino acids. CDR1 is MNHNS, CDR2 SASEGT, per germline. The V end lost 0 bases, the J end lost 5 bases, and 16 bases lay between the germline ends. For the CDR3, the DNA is TGTGCCAGCAGTGAAGCGCCTGGTTTAGTGAGGACTGAAGCTTTCTTT. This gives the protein CASSEAPGLVRTEAFF.

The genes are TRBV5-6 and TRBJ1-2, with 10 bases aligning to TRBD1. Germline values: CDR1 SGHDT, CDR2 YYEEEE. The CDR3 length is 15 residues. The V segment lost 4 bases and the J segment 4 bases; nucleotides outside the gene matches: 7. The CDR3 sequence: CASSGTGEDIYGYTF. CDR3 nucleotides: TGTGCCAGCAGCGGGACAGGGGAGGATATCTATGGCTACACCTTC.

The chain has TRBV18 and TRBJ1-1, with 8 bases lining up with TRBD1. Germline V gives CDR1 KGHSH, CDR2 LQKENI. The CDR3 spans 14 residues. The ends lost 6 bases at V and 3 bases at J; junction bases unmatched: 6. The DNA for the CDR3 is TGTGCCAGCTCGTTCAGGGGACAGGACACTGAAGCTTTCTTT. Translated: CASSFRGQDTEAFF.

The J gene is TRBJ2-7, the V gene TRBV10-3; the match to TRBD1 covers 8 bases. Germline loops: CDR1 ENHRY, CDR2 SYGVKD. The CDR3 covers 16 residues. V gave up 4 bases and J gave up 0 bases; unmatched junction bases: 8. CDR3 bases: TGTGCCATCAGTGGGGGTCGACAGGGGAGCTCCTACGAGCAGTACTTC. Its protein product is CAISGGRQGSSYEQYF.

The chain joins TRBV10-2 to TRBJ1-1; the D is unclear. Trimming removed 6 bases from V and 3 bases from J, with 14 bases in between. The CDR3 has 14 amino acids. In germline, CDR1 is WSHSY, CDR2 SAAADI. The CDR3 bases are TGCGCCAGCAGAGAAGCCGGGCCCTACACTGAAGCTTTCTTT. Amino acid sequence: CASREAGPYTEAFF.

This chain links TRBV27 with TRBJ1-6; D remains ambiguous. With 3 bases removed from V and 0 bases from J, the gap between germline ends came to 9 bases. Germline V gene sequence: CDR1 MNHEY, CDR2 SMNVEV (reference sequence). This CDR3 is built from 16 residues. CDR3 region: CASSLGRSSYNSPLHF. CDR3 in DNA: TGTGCCAGCAGTTTGGGCAGAAGCTCCTATAATTCACCCCTCCACTTT.

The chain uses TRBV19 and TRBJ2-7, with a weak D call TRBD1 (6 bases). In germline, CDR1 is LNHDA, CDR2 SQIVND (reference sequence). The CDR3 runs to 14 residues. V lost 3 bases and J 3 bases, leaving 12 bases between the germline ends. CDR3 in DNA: TGTGCCAGTAGTATTACTGGGACACACTACGAGCAGTACTTC. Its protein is CASSITGTHYEQYF.

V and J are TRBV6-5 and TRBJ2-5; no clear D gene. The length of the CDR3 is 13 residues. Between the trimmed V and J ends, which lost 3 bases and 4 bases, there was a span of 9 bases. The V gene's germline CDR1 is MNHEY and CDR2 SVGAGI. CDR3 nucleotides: TGTGCCAGCAGTTATAGCTTAGGAGAGACCCAGTACTTC. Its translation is CASSYSLGETQYF.

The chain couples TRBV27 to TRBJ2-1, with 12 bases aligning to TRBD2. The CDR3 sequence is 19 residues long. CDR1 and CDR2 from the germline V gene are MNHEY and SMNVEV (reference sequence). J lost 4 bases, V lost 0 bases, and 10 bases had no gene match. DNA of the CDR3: TGTGCCAGCAGTTTATCTGAGTCTGGACTAGCGGGAAAATACAATGAGCAGTTCTTC. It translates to CASSLSESGLAGKYNEQFF.

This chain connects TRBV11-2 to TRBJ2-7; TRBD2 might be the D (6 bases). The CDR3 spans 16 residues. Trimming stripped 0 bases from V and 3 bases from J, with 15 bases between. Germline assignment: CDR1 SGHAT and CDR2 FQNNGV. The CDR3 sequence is CASSLEISLAFYEQYF. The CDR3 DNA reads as TGTGCCAGCAGCTTAGAGATCTCGCTAGCGTTCTACGAGCAGTACTTC.

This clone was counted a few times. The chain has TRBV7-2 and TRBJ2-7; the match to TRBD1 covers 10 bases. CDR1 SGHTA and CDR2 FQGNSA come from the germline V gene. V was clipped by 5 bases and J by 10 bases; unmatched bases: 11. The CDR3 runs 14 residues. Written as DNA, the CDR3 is TGTGCCAGCAGCATCCGGGACAGGGGTCTTATTCAGTACTTC. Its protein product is CASSIRDRGLIQYF.

The CDR3 sequence: CASSPDSLPTSGTGDIAGEKLFF. DNA for the CDR3: TGTGCCAGCAGCCCCGATTCCCTCCCCACCTCCGGGACAGGGGATATTGCGGGCGAAAAACTGTTTTTT. V is TRBV7-8 and J is TRBJ1-4; 10 bases fit TRBD1. The CDR3 consists of 23 residues. Germline-derived CDR1 and CDR2 are SGHVS and FQNEAQ. The V and J ends lost 5 bases and 8 bases, in that order; junction bases with no gene match: 32.

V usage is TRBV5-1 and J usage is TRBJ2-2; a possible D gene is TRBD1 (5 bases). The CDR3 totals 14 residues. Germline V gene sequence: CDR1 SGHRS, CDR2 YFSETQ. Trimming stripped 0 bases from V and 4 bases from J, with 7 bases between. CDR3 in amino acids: CASSLGQTTGELFF. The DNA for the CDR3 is TGCGCCAGCAGCTTGGGACAGACCACCGGGGAGCTGTTTTTT.

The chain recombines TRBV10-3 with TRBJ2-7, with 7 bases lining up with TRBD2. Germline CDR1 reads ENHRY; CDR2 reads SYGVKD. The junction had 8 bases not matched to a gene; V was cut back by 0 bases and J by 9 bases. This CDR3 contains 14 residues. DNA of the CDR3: TGTGCCATCAGTGAGTCTAGCGGGTCCTCCGGGCAGTACTTC. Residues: CAISESSGSSGQYF.

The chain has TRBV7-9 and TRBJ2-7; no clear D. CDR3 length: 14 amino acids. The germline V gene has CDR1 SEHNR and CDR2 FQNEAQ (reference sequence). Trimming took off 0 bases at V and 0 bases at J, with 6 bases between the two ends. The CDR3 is CASSLAVSSYEQYF. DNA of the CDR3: TGTGCCAGCAGCTTAGCGGTGAGCTCCTACGAGCAGTACTTC.

The CDR3: CASSIVSGVYEQYF. CDR3 bases: TGTGCCAGTAGTATAGTTTCGGGAGTCTACGAGCAGTACTTC. The chain recombines TRBV19 with TRBJ2-7; a weak D match, TRBD2 (6 bases). The CDR3 is made up of 14 amino acids. V was trimmed by 1 base and J by 3 bases, leaving 10 bases between them. CDR1 LNHDA and CDR2 SQIVND come from the germline V gene (reference sequence).

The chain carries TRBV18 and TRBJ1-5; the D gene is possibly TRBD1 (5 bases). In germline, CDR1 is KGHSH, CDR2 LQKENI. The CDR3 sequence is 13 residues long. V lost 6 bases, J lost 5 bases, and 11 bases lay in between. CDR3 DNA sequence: TGTGCCAGCTCTTCTGCGACAGATCAGCCCCAGCATTTT. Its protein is CASSSATDQPQHF. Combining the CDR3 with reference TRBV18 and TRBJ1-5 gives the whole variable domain NAGVMQNPRHLVRRRGQEARLRCSPMKGHSHVYWYRQLPEEGLKFMVYLQKENIIDESGMPKERFSAEFPKEGPSILRIQQVVRGDSAAYFCASSSATDQPQHFGDGTRLSIL.

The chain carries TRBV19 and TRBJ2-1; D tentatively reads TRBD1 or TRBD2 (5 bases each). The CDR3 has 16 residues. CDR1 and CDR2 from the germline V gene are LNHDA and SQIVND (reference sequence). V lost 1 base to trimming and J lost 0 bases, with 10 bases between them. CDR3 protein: CASSIGGRSSYNEQFF. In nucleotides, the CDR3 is TGTGCCAGTAGTATAGGGGGACGGAGCTCCTACAATGAGCAGTTCTTC. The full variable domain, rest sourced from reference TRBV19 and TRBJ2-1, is DGGITQSPKYLFRKEGQNVTLSCEQNLNHDAMYWYRQDPGQGLRLIYYSQIVNDFQKGDIAEGYSVSREKKESFPLTVTSAQKNPTAFYLCASSIGGRSSYNEQFFGPGTRLTVL.

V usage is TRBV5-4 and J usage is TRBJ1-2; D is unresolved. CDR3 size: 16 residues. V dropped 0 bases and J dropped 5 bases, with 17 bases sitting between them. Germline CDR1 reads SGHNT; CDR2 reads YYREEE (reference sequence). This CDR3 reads CASSLGGRSRLYGYTF. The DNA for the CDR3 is TGTGCCAGCAGCTTGGGAGGGAGGTCGCGTCTTTATGGCTACACCTTC.

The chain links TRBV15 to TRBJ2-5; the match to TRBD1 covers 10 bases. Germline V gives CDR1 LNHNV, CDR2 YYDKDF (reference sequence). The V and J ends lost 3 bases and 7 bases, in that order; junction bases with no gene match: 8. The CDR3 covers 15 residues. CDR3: CATSSPGQGIWTQYF. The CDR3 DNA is TGTGCCACCAGCAGCCCGGGACAGGGGATTTGGACCCAGTACTTC.

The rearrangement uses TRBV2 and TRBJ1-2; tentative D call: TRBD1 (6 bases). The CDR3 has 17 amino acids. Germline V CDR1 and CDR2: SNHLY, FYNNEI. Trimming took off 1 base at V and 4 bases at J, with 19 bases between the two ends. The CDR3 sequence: CASSEELSGVRSYGYTF. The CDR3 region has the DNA TGTGCCAGCAGTGAAGAACTCTCAGGGGTAAGAAGCTATGGCTACACCTTC.

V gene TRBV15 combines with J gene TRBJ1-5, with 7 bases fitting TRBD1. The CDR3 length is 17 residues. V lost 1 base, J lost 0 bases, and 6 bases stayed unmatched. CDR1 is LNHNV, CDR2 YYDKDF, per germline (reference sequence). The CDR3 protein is CATSRGDRPYSNQPQHF. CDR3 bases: TGTGCCACCAGCAGAGGGGACAGACCTTATAGCAATCAGCCCCAGCATTTT.

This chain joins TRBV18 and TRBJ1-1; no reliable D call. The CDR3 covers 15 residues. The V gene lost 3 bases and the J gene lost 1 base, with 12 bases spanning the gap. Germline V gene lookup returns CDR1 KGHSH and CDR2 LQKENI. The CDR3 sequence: CASSPDLTANTEAFF. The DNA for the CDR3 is TGTGCCAGCTCACCCGACCTAACAGCGAACACTGAAGCTTTCTTT. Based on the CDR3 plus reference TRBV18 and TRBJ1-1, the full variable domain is NAGVMQNPRHLVRRRGQEARLRCSPMKGHSHVYWYRQLPEEGLKFMVYLQKENIIDESGMPKERFSAEFPKEGPSILRIQQVVRGDSAAYFCASSPDLTANTEAFFGQGTRLTVV.

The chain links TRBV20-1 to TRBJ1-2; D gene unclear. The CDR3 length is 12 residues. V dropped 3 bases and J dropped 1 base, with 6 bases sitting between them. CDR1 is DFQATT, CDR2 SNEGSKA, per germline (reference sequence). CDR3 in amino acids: CSASRDNYGYTF. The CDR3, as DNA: TGCAGTGCTAGTCGGGATAACTATGGCTACACCTTC.

The CDR3 DNA reads as TGTGCCAGCAGCAGTAGAAGGTCTTACGCCACAGATACGCAGTATTTT. Its protein product is CASSSRRSYATDTQYF. The chain carries TRBV9 and TRBJ2-3; D gene ambiguous. There are 16 residues in the CDR3. V was shortened by 4 bases and J by 2 bases, with 17 bases between the two germline ends. Germline V gene sequence: CDR1 SGDLS, CDR2 YYNGEE. Supplemented by reference TRBV9 and TRBJ2-3, the full variable domain reads DSGVTQTPKHLITATGQRVTLRCSPRSGDLSVYWYQQSLDQGLQFLIQYYNGEERAKGNILERFSAQQFPDLHSELNLSSLELGDSALYFCASSSRRSYATDTQYFGPGTRLTVL.

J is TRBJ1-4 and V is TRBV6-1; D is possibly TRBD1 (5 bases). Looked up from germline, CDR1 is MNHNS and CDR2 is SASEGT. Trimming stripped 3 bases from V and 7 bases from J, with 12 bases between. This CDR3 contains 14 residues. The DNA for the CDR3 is TGTGCCAGCAGTGATCAGGGAGTGGGTGAAAAACTGTTTTTT. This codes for CASSDQGVGEKLFF.